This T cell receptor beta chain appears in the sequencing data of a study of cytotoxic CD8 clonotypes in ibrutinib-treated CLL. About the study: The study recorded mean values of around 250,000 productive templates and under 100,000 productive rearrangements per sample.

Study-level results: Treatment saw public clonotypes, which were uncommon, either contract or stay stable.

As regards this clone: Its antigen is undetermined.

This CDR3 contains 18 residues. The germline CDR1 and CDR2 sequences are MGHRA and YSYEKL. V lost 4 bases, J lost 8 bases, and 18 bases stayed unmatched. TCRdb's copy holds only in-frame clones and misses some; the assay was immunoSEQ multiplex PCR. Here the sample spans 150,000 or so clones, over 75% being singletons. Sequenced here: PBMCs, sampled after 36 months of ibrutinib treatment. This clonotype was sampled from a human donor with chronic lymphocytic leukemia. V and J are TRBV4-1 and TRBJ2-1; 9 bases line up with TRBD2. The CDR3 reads CASSPASGDAGDLHEQFF. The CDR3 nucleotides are TGCGCCAGCAGCCCGGCTAGCGGGGACGCGGGGGATTTGCATGAGCAGTTCTTC.